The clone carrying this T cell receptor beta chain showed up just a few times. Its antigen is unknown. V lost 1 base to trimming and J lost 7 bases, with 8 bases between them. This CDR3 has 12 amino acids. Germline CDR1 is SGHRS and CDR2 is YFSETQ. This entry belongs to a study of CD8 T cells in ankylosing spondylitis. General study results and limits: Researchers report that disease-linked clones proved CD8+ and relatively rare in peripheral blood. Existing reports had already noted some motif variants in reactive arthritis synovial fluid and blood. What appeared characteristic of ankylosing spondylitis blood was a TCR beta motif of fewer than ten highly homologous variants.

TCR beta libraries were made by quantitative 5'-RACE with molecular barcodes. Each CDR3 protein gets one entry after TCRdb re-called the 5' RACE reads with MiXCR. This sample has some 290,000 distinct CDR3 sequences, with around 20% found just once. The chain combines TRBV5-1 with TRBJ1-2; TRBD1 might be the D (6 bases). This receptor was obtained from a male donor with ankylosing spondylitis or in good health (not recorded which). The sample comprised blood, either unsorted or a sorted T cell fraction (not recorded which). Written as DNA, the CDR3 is TGCGCCAGCAGCTTGACAGGGTTTGGCTACACCTTC. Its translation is CASSLTGFGYTF.